The source of this T cell receptor beta chain is a study of HIV-infected patients and healthy controls. CDR3 length equals 13 residues. In germline, CDR1 is ENHRY, CDR2 SYGVKD. MiXCR, run by TCRdb on the 5' RACE reads, gives a single entry per CDR3 protein. The sample includes some 70,000 distinct CDR3 sequences, 15% to 20% of them seen just once. This clonotype was observed a few times. A junction boundary mismatches the germline segment, possibly from a read error. This chain links TRBV10-3 with TRBJ1-1; perhaps TRBD1 as D (6 bases). The sequence was obtained from a human donor in good health. Sequenced material: CD4+ T cells from blood. The CDR3 reads CAITSKGGTEAFF. CDR3 DNA: TGCGCCATCACCTCGAAGGGGGGTACTGAAGCTTTCTTT.